The following is a T cell receptor beta chain sequence with its context. This sample was included in a study of cytomegalovirus exposure and HLA in healthy donors. Across the whole study: Findings of an earlier analysis included around 100 million unique TCR beta sequences from about 180 million T cells.

With 60 Vbeta and 13 Jbeta primers, the PCR was carried out. Only in-frame clones appear in the TCRdb table, and some are missing; sequencing was by immunoSEQ multiplex PCR. The sample records about 90,000 clones, 74% being singletons. The CDR3 has 17 residues. CDR1 is LNHDA, CDR2 SQIVND, per germline (reference sequence). V trimming: 7 bases; J trimming: 8 bases; junction bases outside the gene matches: 18. Sequences were obtained from PBMCs. This clonotype was sampled from a man younger than 40 in good health and CMV-seropositive. The rearrangement uses TRBV19 and TRBJ2-1, with 9 bases identical to TRBD2. The CDR3 sequence is CASTITSRGGVSDEQFF. The CDR3 nucleotides read TGTGCCAGTACCATCACCTCTCGCGGGGGGGTATCGGATGAGCAGTTCTTC.